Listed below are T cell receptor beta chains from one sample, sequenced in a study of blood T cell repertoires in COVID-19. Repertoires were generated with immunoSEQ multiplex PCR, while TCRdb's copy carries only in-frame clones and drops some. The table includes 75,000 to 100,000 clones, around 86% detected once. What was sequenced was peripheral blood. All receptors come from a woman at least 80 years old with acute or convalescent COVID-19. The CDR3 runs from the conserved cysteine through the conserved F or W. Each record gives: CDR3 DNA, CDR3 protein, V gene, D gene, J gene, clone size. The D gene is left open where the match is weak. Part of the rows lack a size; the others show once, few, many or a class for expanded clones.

DNA: TGTGCCACCTCCAAAGCGTGGACTAACTATGGCTACACCTTC; CDR3: CATSKAWTNYGYTF; V: TRBV6-5; D: -; J: TRBJ1-2; size: -
DNA: TGTGCCAGCAGCTCGTTTGGGGCAACGTACGAGCAGTACTTC; CDR3: CASSSFGATYEQYF; V: TRBV7-9; D: -; J: TRBJ2-7; size: -
DNA: TGCGCCAGCAGCTTGGGCCGCGGGGGCTTGGCATCTGGAAACACCATATATTTT; CDR3: CASSLGRGGLASGNTIYF; V: TRBV5-1; D: -; J: TRBJ1-3; size: -
DNA: TGTGCCAGTAGTACAGGACTAGCGGACTCCTACGAGCAGTACTTC; CDR3: CASSTGLADSYEQYF; V: TRBV19; D: TRBD2; J: TRBJ2-7; size: -
DNA: TGTGCCACCAGCAGTAACAGGGGGCGGGTTGAAAAACTGTTTTTT; CDR3: CATSSNRGRVEKLFF; V: TRBV15; D: TRBD1; J: TRBJ1-4; size: -
DNA: TGTGCCAGCAGTAGAAACCCGCAGGGGAGTCCCGGGGAGCTGTTTTTT; CDR3: CASSRNPQGSPGELFF; V: TRBV27; D: -; J: TRBJ2-2; size: -
DNA: TGTGCCAGTCGGACTAGCGGCCAAGAGACCCAGTACTTC; CDR3: CASRTSGQETQYF; V: TRBV19; D: TRBD2; J: TRBJ2-5; size: -
DNA: TGTGCCAGCAGGGGGGGAACTTTTGGCTACACCTTC; CDR3: CASRGGTFGYTF; V: TRBV6-5; D: -; J: TRBJ1-2; size: -
DNA: TGTGCCAGCAGCGCGGACGGGGTTGACACAGATACGCAGTATTTT; CDR3: CASSADGVDTDTQYF; V: TRBV7-3; D: -; J: TRBJ2-3; size: few
DNA: TGCGCCAGCAGCCTTGGACTAGCGGGGGGGCCCTCCACAGATACGCAGTATTTT; CDR3: CASSLGLAGGPSTDTQYF; V: TRBV4-1; D: TRBD2; J: TRBJ2-3; size: -
DNA: TGCGCCAGCAGCAGAGGACTAGCGGGGGTAGAGGTGGGGACCCAGTACTTC; CDR3: CASSRGLAGVEVGTQYF; V: TRBV5-1; D: TRBD2; J: TRBJ2-5; size: few
DNA: TGTGCCAGCAGAGTAACAGGGAGGGATGAGCAGTTCTTC; CDR3: CASRVTGRDEQFF; V: TRBV6-5; D: -; J: TRBJ2-1; size: once
DNA: TGTGCCAGCAGCTTAGGGGGGCAGGGAACAACCCGCACCAATGAGCAGTTCTTC; CDR3: CASSLGGQGTTRTNEQFF; V: TRBV7-9; D: -; J: TRBJ2-1; size: -
DNA: TGTGCCAGCAGGGAGGGGGCCCGCCCTTGGGAGACCCAGTACTTC; CDR3: CASREGARPWETQYF; V: TRBV2; D: -; J: TRBJ2-5; size: -
DNA: TGTGCCAGCAGTTACTATCAGCGGGGGATTTTTAGCAATCAGCCCCAGCATTTT; CDR3: CASSYYQRGIFSNQPQHF; V: TRBV6-2/TRBV6-3; D: -; J: TRBJ1-5; size: -
DNA: TGTGCCAGCAGTATGGTCAGGGAGGGTACGCAGTATTTT; CDR3: CASSMVREGTQYF; V: TRBV12-3/TRBV12-4; D: TRBD2; J: TRBJ2-3; size: -
DNA: TGTGCCAGCAGCCCTTCGGACAGGGGGCTAGGTCAGCCCCAGCATTTT; CDR3: CASSPSDRGLGQPQHF; V: TRBV4-2; D: TRBD1; J: TRBJ1-5; size: -
DNA: TGTGCCAGCAGCCAAGATATGGACAGGACTCGAAACACCATATATTTT; CDR3: CASSQDMDRTRNTIYF; V: TRBV4-2; D: TRBD1; J: TRBJ1-3; size: -
DNA: TGTGCCAGCAGCGAAAGACTAGCGGGAGTCCATGAGCAGTTCTTC; CDR3: CASSERLAGVHEQFF; V: TRBV9; D: TRBD2; J: TRBJ2-1; size: -